The present T cell receptor (beta chain) was sequenced within a study of T cell responses to AZD1222 COVID-19 vaccine. To note about this clone: The antigen is undetermined.

Germline assignment: CDR1 MDHEN and CDR2 SYDVKM. J lost 0 bases, V lost 2 bases, and 6 bases had no gene match. This CDR3 spans 18 amino acids. Study findings and constraints: Sampling captured repertoires only after the peak T cell response. Of spike-specific TCRs, nearly half reportedly target regions left unmutated in variants.

Method: immunoSEQ multiplex PCR; TCRdb's copy keeps in-frame clones and lacks some. The sample records about 140,000 clones, more than 75% being singletons. This receptor was identified in an adult who received the AZD1222 COVID-19 vaccine. This chain uses TRBV28 with TRBJ2-1, with 11 bases aligning to TRBD2. The material was peripheral blood, obtained 28 days after the second AZD1222 dose. The CDR3: CASSLPLAGGPSYNEQFF. The CDR3 DNA reads as TGTGCCAGCAGTTTACCCCTAGCGGGGGGCCCCTCCTACAATGAGCAGTTCTTC. Based on the CDR3 plus reference TRBV28 and TRBJ2-1, the full variable domain is DVKVTQSSRYLVKRTGEKVFLECVQDMDHENMFWYRQDPGLGLRLIYFSYDVKMKEKGDIPEGYSVSREKKERFSLILESASTNQTSMYLCASSLPLAGGPSYNEQFFGPGTRLTVL.